The present entry profiles one T cell receptor beta chain with its context. The antigen is unknown. It was with 60 Vbeta and 13 Jbeta primers that the PCR ran. TCRdb's copy holds only in-frame clones and misses some; the assay was immunoSEQ multiplex PCR. In all, the sample yields 100,000 to 150,000 clones. Trimming pared 5 bases from V and 5 bases from J, leaving 20 bases between. CDR1 and CDR2 (germline): MDHEN, SYDVKM. The length of the CDR3 is 16 residues. The data were obtained in a study of cytomegalovirus exposure and HLA in healthy donors. General study results and limits: Segments of the TCR beta V type were, in most cases, productive about 90% or about 30% of the time in an earlier analysis.

The source material was PBMCs. The chain couples TRBV28 to TRBJ2-3; D may be TRBD2 (5 bases). The sequence was collected from a woman aged 40 to 49 in good health and CMV-seronegative. This chain's CDR3 is CASSPSGLGGVDTQYF. In nucleotides, the CDR3 is TGTGCCAGCAGTCCTTCCGGGCTAGGAGGCGTAGATACGCAGTATTTT.